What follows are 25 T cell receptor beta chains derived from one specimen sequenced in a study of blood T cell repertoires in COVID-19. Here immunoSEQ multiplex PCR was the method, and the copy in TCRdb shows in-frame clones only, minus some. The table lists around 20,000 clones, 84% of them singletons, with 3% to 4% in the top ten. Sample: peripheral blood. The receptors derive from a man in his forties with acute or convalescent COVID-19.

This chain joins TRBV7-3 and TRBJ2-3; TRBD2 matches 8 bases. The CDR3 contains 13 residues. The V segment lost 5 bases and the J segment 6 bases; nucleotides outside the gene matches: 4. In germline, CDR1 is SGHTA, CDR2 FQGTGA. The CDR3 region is CASSPSSGDTQYF. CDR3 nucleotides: TGTGCCAGCAGCCCCTCTAGCGGGGATACGCAGTATTTT.

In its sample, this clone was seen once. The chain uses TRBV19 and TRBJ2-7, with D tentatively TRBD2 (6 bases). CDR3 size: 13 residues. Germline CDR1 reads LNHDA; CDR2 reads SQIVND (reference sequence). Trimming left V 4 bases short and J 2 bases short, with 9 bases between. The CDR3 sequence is CASSNSGPYEQYF. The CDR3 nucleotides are TGTGCCAGTAGTAATAGCGGTCCCTACGAGCAGTACTTC. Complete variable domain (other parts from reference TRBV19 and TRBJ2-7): DGGITQSPKYLFRKEGQNVTLSCEQNLNHDAMYWYRQDPGQGLRLIYYSQIVNDFQKGDIAEGYSVSREKKESFPLTVTSAQKNPTAFYLCASSNSGPYEQYFGPGTRLTVT.

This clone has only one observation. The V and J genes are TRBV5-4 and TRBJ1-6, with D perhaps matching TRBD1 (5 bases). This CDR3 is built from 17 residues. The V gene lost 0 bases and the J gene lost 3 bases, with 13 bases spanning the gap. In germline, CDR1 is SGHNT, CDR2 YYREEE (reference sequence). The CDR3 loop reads CASSLGGRGNYNSPLHF. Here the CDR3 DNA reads TGTGCCAGCAGCTTGGGGGGTCGGGGGAACTATAATTCACCCCTCCACTTT.

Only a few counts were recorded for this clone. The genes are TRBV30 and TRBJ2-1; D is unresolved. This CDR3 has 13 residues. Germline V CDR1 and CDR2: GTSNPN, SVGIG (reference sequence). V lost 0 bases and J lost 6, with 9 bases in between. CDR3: CAWSVETLNEQFF. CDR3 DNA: TGTGCCTGGAGTGTGGAGACCCTCAATGAGCAGTTCTTC.

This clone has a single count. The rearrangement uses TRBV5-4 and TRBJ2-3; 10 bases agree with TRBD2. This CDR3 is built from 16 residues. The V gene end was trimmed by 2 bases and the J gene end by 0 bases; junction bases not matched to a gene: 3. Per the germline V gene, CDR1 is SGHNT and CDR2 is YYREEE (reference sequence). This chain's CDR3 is CASSLELAGSTDTQYF. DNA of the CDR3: TGTGCCAGCAGCTTAGAACTAGCGGGGAGCACAGATACGCAGTATTTT. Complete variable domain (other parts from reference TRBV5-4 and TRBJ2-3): ETGVTQSPTHLIKTRGQQVTLRCSSQSGHNTVSWYQQALGQGPQFIFQYYREEENGRGNFPPRFSGLQFPNYSSELNVNALELDDSALYLCASSLELAGSTDTQYFGPGTRLTVL.

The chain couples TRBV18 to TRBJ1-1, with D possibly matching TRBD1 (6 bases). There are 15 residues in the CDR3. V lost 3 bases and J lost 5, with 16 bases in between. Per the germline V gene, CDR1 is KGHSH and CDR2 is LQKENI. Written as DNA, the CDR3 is TGTGCCAGCTCACCGAATTCAGGGGTTGGAACTGAAGCTTTCTTT. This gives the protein CASSPNSGVGTEAFF.

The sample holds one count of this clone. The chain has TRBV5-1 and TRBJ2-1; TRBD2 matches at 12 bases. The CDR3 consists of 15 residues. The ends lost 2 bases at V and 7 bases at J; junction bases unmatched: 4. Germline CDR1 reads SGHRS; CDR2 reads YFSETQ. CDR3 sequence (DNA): TGCGCCAGCAGCTTTTTACTAGCGGGAGGAAATGAGCAGTTCTTC. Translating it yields CASSFLLAGGNEQFF.

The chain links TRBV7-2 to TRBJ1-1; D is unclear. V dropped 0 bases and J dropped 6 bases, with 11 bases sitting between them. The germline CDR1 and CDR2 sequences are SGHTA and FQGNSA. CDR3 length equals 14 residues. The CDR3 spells CASSLALSSSEAFF. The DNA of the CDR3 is TGTGCCAGCAGCTTAGCGCTTAGTTCGTCTGAAGCTTTCTTT.

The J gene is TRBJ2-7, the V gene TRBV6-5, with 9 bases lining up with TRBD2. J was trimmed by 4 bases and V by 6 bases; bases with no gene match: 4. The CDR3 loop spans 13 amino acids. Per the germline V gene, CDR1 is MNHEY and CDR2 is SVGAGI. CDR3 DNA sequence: TGTGCCAGCAGAAGACTAGCGGATTACGAGCAGTACTTC. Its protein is CASRRLADYEQYF.

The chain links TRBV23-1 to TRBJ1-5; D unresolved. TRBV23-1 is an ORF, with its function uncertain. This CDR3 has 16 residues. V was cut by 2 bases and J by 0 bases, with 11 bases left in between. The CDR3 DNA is TGCGCCAGCAGTCAAGGCCTTCGGGATAGCAATCAGCCCCAGCATTTT. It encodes CASSQGLRDSNQPQHF.

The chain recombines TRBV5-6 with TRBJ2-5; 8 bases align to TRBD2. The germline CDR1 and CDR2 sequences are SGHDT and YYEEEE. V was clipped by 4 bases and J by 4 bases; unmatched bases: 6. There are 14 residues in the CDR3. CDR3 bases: TGTGCCAGCAGCATGGGCGGGGGGCGAGAGACCCAGTACTTC. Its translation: CASSMGGGRETQYF.

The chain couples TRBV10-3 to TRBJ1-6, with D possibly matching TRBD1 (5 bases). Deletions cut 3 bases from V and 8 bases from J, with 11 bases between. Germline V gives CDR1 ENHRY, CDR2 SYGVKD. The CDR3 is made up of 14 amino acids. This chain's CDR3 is CAISDLGRDSPLHF. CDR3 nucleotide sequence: TGTGCCATCAGTGACCTTGGCAGGGATTCACCCCTCCACTTT.

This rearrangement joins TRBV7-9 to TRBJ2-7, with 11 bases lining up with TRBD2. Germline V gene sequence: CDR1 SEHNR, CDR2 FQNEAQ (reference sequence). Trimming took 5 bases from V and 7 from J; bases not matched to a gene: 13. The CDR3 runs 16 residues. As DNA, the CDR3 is TGTGCCAGCAGCCCCCCAAAGGGACTAGCGGTCTTGGAGCAGTACTTC. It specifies CASSPPKGLAVLEQYF. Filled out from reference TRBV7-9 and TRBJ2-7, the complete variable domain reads DTGVSQNPRHKITKRGQNVTFRCDPISEHNRLYWYRQTLGQGPEFLTYFQNEAQLEKSRLLSDRFSAERPKGSFSTLEIQRTEQGDSAMYLCASSPPKGLAVLEQYFGPGTRLTVT.

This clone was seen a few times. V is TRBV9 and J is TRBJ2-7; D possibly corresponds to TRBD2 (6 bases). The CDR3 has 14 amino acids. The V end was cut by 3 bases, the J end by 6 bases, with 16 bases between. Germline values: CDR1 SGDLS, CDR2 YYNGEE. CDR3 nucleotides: TGTGCCAGCAGCGGCCACAGGCTGGGGGGCGAGCAGTACTTC. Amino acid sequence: CASSGHRLGGEQYF.

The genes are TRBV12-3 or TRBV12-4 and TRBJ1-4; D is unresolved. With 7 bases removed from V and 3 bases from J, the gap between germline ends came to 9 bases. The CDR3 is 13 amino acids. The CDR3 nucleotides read TGTGCCAGCACGGGGAACCCTAATGAAAAACTGTTTTTT. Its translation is CASTGNPNEKLFF.

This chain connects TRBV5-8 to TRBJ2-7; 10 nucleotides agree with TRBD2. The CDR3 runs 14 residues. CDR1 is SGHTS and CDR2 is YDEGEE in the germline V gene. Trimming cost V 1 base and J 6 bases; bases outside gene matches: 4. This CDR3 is CASSLLAGVGEQYF. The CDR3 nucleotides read TGTGCCAGCAGCTTGCTAGCGGGAGTAGGCGAGCAGTACTTC.

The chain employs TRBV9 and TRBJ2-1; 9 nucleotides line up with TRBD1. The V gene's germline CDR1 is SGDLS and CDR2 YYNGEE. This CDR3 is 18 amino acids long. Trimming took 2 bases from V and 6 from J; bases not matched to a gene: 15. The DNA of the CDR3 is TGTGCCAGCAGCGTGTTCGCTTTTGGGGACAGGGCGGGCAATGAGCAGTTCTTC. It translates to CASSVFAFGDRAGNEQFF. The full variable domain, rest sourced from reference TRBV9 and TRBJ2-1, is DSGVTQTPKHLITATGQRVTLRCSPRSGDLSVYWYQQSLDQGLQFLIQYYNGEERAKGNILERFSAQQFPDLHSELNLSSLELGDSALYFCASSVFAFGDRAGNEQFFGPGTRLTVL.

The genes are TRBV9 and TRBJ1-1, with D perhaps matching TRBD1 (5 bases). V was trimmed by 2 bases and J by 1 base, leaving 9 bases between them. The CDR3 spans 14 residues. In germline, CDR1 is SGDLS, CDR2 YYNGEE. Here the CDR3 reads CASSVGGRNTEAFF. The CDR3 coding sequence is TGTGCCAGCAGCGTTGGGGGGAGGAACACTGAAGCTTTCTTT.

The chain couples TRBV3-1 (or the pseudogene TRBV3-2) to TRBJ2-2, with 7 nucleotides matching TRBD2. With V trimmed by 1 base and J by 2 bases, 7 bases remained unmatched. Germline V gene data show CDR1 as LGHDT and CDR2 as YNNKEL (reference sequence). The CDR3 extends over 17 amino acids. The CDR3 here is CASSQVGREANTGELFF. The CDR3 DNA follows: TGTGCCAGCAGCCAAGTTGGACGGGAGGCCAACACCGGGGAGCTGTTTTTT.

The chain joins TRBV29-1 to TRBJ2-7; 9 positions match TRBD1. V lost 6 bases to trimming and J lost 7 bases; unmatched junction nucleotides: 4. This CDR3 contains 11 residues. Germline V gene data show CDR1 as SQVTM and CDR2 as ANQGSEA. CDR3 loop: CSVGQGREQYF. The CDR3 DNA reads TGCAGCGTGGGACAGGGAAGGGAGCAGTACTTC.

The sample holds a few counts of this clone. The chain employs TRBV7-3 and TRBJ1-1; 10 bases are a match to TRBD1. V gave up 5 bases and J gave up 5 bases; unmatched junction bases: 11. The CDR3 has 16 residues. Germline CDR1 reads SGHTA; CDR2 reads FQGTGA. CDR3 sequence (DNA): TGTGCCAGCAGCCCGGGGACAGGACAGGGGGTAACTGAAGCTTTCTTT. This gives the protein CASSPGTGQGVTEAFF.

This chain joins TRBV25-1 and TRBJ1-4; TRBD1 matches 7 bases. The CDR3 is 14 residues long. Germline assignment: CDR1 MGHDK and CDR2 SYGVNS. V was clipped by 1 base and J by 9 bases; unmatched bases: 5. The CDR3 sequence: CASSESGQLKKLFF. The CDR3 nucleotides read TGTGCCAGCAGTGAATCGGGACAGTTGAAAAAACTGTTTTTT.

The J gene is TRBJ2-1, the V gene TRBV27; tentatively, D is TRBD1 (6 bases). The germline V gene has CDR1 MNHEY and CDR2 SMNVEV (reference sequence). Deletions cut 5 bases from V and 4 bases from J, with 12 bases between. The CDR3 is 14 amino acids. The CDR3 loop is CASSASRGYNEQFF. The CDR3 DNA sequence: TGTGCCAGCAGTGCCTCGAGGGGGTACAATGAGCAGTTCTTC.

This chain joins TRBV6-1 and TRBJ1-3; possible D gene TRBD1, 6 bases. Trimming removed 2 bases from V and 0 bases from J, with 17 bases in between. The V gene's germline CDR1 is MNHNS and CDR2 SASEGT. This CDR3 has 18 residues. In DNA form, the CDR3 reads TGTGCCAGCAGTGAAAATGGGCAGGGGTACGACTCTGGAAACACCATATATTTT. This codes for CASSENGQGYDSGNTIYF.

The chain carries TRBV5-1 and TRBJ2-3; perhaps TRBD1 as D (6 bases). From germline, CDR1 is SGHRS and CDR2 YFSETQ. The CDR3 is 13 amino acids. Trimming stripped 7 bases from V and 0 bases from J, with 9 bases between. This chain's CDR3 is CASEGQSTDTQYF. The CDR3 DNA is TGCGCCAGCGAGGGACAAAGCACAGATACGCAGTATTTT.